These 7 T cell receptor beta chains were sequenced from one sample in a study of blood T cells in healthy people across ages. The authors ran a second PCR of about 7 to 11 cycles using a sample-barcoded 5' primer and a J-beta primer mix. A single record per CDR3 protein comes from TCRdb applying MiXCR to the 5' RACE reads. The sample has 870,000 or so distinct CDR3 sequences, less than 35% seen once. The sequencing sample was made of blood. The receptor source for this set is a woman of 80 years or more in good health.

This clonotype was counted ten times or more. The chain carries TRBV27 and TRBJ2-7; a weak D match, TRBD2 (6 bases). The CDR3 is 14 residues long. V was pared by 5 bases and J by 4 bases, with 15 bases between. Germline CDR1 is MNHEY and CDR2 is SMNVEV (reference sequence). Written as DNA, the CDR3 is TGTGCCAGCAGTCCCGCGGGACTCCCTTACGAGCAGTACTTC. Protein sequence: CASSPAGLPYEQYF.

Comments on this clonotype: A much bigger clone sits one base away, suggesting this may be a read error. The chain combines TRBV12-3 or TRBV12-4 with TRBJ1-4, with TRBD1 matching 11 bases. The junction had 10 bases not matched to a gene; V was cut back by 6 bases and J by 7 bases. The CDR3 runs 16 residues. The CDR3 is CASSRTGGVRSEKLFF. CDR3 bases: TGTGCCAGCAGCCGGACAGGGGGCGTTAGGAGTGAAAAACTGTTTTTT.

On this clonotype: A much larger clone is a single base away; this may be a read error. The chain has TRBV4-3 and TRBJ2-7; tentatively, D is TRBD2 (5 bases). V was cut by 3 bases and J by 1 base, with 16 bases left in between. The length of the CDR3 is 16 residues. Germline-derived CDR1 and CDR2 are LGHNA and YSLEER. CDR3 DNA sequence: TGCGCCAGCAGCCAGAAGGCCGCGGGCGGGTCCTACGAGCAGTACTTC. Protein: CASSQKAAGGSYEQYF.

In this sample, this clonotype turned up once. A clone one base away is much larger, so this may be a read error. The J gene is TRBJ2-5, the V gene TRBV11-2; tentative D call: TRBD1 (6 bases). Germline loops: CDR1 SGHAT, CDR2 FQNNGV. The CDR3 runs to 13 residues. Trimming left V 6 bases short and J 11 bases short, with 19 bases between. The CDR3: CASRTQGLYGQYF. In nucleotides, the CDR3 is TGTGCCAGCAGGACTCAGGGGCTCTACGGGCAGTACTTC.

The V and J genes are TRBV7-3 and TRBJ2-1; 9 bases fit TRBD2. Germline V CDR1 and CDR2: SGHTA, FQGTGA. The ends lost 5 bases at V and 7 bases at J; junction bases unmatched: 12. The CDR3 runs to 16 residues. CDR3: CASSPLGGRASNEQFF. DNA of the CDR3: TGTGCCAGCAGCCCTTTGGGCGGGAGGGCCTCTAATGAGCAGTTCTTC.

This clonotype was counted many times. The J gene is TRBJ1-2, the V gene TRBV7-2; 8 nucleotides match TRBD1. The CDR3 extends over 13 amino acids. Germline trimming cut 4 bases from V and 7 bases from J; bases unmatched to any gene: 5. CDR1 is SGHTA and CDR2 is FQGNSA in the germline V gene. The CDR3 loop is CASSYGQGSGYTF. CDR3 nucleotide sequence: TGTGCCAGCAGCTACGGACAGGGTTCTGGCTACACCTTC.

This clonotype was counted at least ten times. The rearrangement joins TRBV20-1 to TRBJ2-1; the match to TRBD2 covers 8 bases. V gave up 3 bases and J gave up 4 bases; unmatched junction bases: 2. The germline CDR1 and CDR2 sequences are DFQATT and SNEGSKA (reference sequence). The CDR3 extends over 13 amino acids. The CDR3 DNA reads TGCAGTGCTAGGCGGGGGGTATACAATGAGCAGTTCTTC. Translating it yields CSARRGVYNEQFF.